This passage covers 23 T cell receptor beta chains from one sample sequenced in a study of T cell repertoires in cytomegalovirus infection. TCRdb called the reads again in MiXCR, with one record for every CDR3 protein. The table shows hundreds of thousands of distinct CDR3 sequences, with about 9.2% occurring only once. The sequencing input was PBMCs. The receptors shown here come from a human donor in good health (CMV status not recorded). Some clones in this sample may be carry-over from other donors' samples.

Only a few counts were recorded for this clonotype. A junction boundary mismatches the germline segment, possibly from a read error. The rearrangement joins TRBV4-1 to TRBJ1-1; maybe TRBD1 (5 bases). The CDR3 contains 16 residues. Germline CDR1 reads MGHRA; CDR2 reads YSYEKL. The CDR3 is CASSQVFDRENTEAFF. In nucleotides, the CDR3 is TGTGCCAGCAGCCAAGTATTTGACAGAGAGAACACTGAAGCTTTCTTT.

This clonotype was observed many times. V and J are TRBV20-1 and TRBJ2-7; TRBD2 matches 8 bases. Trimming took 0 bases from V and 0 from J; bases not matched to a gene: 10. Germline V gene data show CDR1 as DFQATT and CDR2 as SNEGSKA (reference sequence). The CDR3 has 17 amino acids. CDR3 sequence reads: CSARDEGGGLRSYEQYF. The CDR3 bases are TGCAGTGCTAGAGATGAGGGCGGGGGGCTTCGCTCCTACGAGCAGTACTTC.

This clonotype was found many times. The rearrangement uses TRBV5-1 and TRBJ2-2, with D maybe TRBD1 (6 bases). V lost 0 bases to trimming and J lost 0 bases, with 12 bases between them. This CDR3 region has 17 residues. Germline-derived CDR1 and CDR2 are SGHRS and YFSETQ. The CDR3 spells CASSLAATGANTGELFF. The CDR3 DNA sequence: TGCGCCAGCAGCTTGGCCGCGACAGGCGCGAACACCGGGGAGCTGTTTTTT.

There are many counts of this clonotype. The chain has TRBV25-1 and TRBJ2-1, with D possibly being TRBD1 or TRBD2 (5 bases each). In germline, CDR1 is MGHDK, CDR2 SYGVNS. The V gene lost 3 bases and the J gene lost 1 base, with 10 bases spanning the gap. CDR3 length equals 15 residues. CDR3 sequence reads: CASSDPGRSYNEQFF. Here the CDR3 DNA reads TGTGCCAGCAGTGACCCAGGGAGATCCTACAATGAGCAGTTCTTC.

The V gene is TRBV29-1, the J gene TRBJ1-5; maybe TRBD1 (5 bases). The CDR3 contains 12 residues. Germline V gives CDR1 SQVTM, CDR2 ANQGSEA. V was trimmed by 8 bases and J by 7 bases, leaving 15 bases between them. CDR3 sequence (DNA): TGCAGCCCAATGTGGGGCTGGCAGCCCCAGCATTTT. It specifies CSPMWGWQPQHF. Based on the CDR3 plus reference TRBV29-1 and TRBJ1-5, the full variable domain is SAVISQKPSRDICQRGTSLTIQCQVDSQVTMMFWYRQQPGQSLTLIATANQGSEATYESGFVIDKFPISRPNLTFSTLTVSNMSPEDSSIYLCSPMWGWQPQHFGDGTRLSIL.

A few counts support this clonotype. The chain carries TRBV2 and TRBJ2-2, with 9 bases that match TRBD1. CDR1 and CDR2 (germline): SNHLY, FYNNEI. The CDR3 runs 15 residues. J gave up 0 bases and V 7 bases, and 3 bases lay outside the gene matches. The DNA of the CDR3 is TGTGCCAGCAATAGACAGGGGGCGAACACCGGGGAGCTGTTTTTT. Translated, it gives CASNRQGANTGELFF.

This clonotype was counted ten times or more. This chain links TRBV7-2 with TRBJ2-1; D not certain. Trimming removed 7 bases from V and 10 bases from J, with 17 bases in between. The germline V gene encodes CDR1 SGHTA and CDR2 FQGNSA. This CDR3 region has 13 residues. DNA of the CDR3: TGTGCCAGCACAAAAGCCCGGGCTGGCGAGCAGTTCTTC. It is translated as CASTKARAGEQFF.

This clonotype was recorded many times. This rearrangement joins TRBV7-2 to TRBJ1-5; possibly TRBD1 for D (5 bases). V lost 1 base, J lost 6 bases, and 13 bases lay in between. The CDR3 is 15 amino acids. From germline, CDR1 is SGHTA and CDR2 FQGNSA. The CDR3 spells CASSLEGTGRQPQHF. In DNA, the CDR3 is TGTGCCAGCAGCTTAGAAGGGACCGGTCGTCAGCCCCAGCATTTT.

V is TRBV20-1 and J is TRBJ1-5, with 7 bases fitting TRBD1. J gave up 4 bases and V 3 bases, and 9 bases lay outside the gene matches. The CDR3 is 15 amino acids. Germline lookup yields CDR1 DFQATT and CDR2 SNEGSKA (reference sequence). CDR3 sequence reads: CSASPGTVMNQPQHF. In nucleotides, the CDR3 is TGCAGTGCTAGCCCAGGGACAGTCATGAATCAGCCCCAGCATTTT.

This clonotype occurred many times. The V call is TRBV6-6, the J call TRBJ1-2; D ambiguous. The CDR3 length is 12 residues. Deletions cut 6 bases from V and 8 bases from J, with 13 bases between. Germline-derived CDR1 and CDR2 are MNHNY and SVGAGI (reference sequence). CDR3 region: CASSRTDEGYTF. Written as DNA, the CDR3 is TGTGCCAGCAGCAGGACGGATGAGGGCTACACCTTC.

The chain joins TRBV5-5 to TRBJ2-2; D not certain. The CDR3 has 17 residues. Germline CDR1 is SGHKS and CDR2 is YYEKEE (reference sequence). V lost 1 base to trimming and J lost 0 bases, with 13 bases between them. CDR3 coding DNA: TGTGCCAGCAGCTTGAGGCAAAGTGGGACGAACACCGGGGAGCTGTTTTTT. Its translation is CASSLRQSGTNTGELFF.

In this sample, this clonotype turned up many times. The V and J genes are TRBV15 and TRBJ2-2; tentatively, D is TRBD2 (6 bases). Trimming took 0 bases from V and 4 from J, leaving 24 bases between them. The CDR3 spans 20 residues. CDR1 is LNHNV and CDR2 is YYDKDF in the germline V gene (reference sequence). CDR3 DNA sequence: TGTGCCACCAGCAGAGATACCCCACTGGGAGGATCGGTCGGCACCGGGGAGCTGTTTTTT. Protein sequence: CATSRDTPLGGSVGTGELFF.

This clonotype was seen a few times. The rearrangement uses TRBV20-1 and TRBJ1-5, with a weak D call TRBD1 (5 bases). Germline V gene sequence: CDR1 DFQATT, CDR2 SNEGSKA (reference sequence). CDR3 length equals 12 residues. Trimming took off 7 bases at V and 7 bases at J, with 14 bases between the two ends. CDR3 sequence reads: CSGQGSRQPQHF. CDR3 DNA sequence: TGCAGTGGTCAGGGTTCGAGACAGCCCCAGCATTTT.

The chain recombines TRBV12-3 or TRBV12-4 with TRBJ2-3, with a possible D match to TRBD2 (5 bases). The CDR3 contains 11 residues. In DNA, the CDR3 is TGTCCCAACAGTGTAGCGTTCGCGCAGTATTTT. Translation gives CPNSVAFAQYF.

The chain carries TRBV4-3 and TRBJ1-1; the match to TRBD1 covers 9 bases. This CDR3 has 15 residues. The V gene's germline CDR1 is LGHNA and CDR2 YSLEER. V gave up 1 base and J gave up 1 base; unmatched junction bases: 1. CDR3: CASSQAQGANTEAFF. The CDR3 nucleotides read TGCGCCAGCAGCCAAGCACAGGGGGCGAACACTGAAGCTTTCTTT.

There are many counts of this clonotype. The rearrangement joins TRBV20-1 to TRBJ2-3; the D gene is possibly TRBD2 (5 bases). The CDR3 spans 15 residues. Germline V CDR1 and CDR2: DFQATT, SNEGSKA (reference sequence). V shed 3 bases and J shed 5 bases, with 18 bases lying between them. CDR3 DNA: TGCAGTGCTAGTTCTGCCGCAGCCGGACTAGATACGCAGTATTTT. Amino acid sequence: CSASSAAAGLDTQYF.

This clonotype was seen repeatedly, ten times or more. The chain employs TRBV11-2 and TRBJ1-1, with D unclear. The CDR3 has 14 amino acids. V was shortened by 6 bases and J by 5 bases, with 16 bases between the two germline ends. CDR1 is SGHAT, CDR2 FQNNGV, per germline. The CDR3 region has the DNA TGTGCCAGCAGATATGACCCCTCGGTTACTGAAGCTTTCTTT. Encoded protein: CASRYDPSVTEAFF.

This clonotype was counted ten times or more. The V call is TRBV6-2 or TRBV6-3, the J call TRBJ1-1; D is undetermined. Trimming removed 0 bases at V and 3 bases at J, with 8 bases between. Germline V gene lookup returns CDR1 MNHEY and CDR2 SVGEGT. The CDR3 contains 14 residues. This CDR3 reads CASSYSISDTEAFF. The CDR3 region has the DNA TGTGCCAGCAGTTACTCTATATCAGACACTGAAGCTTTCTTT.

The chain couples TRBV28 to TRBJ1-3; tentatively, D is TRBD1 (5 bases). The CDR3 has 16 residues. The germline V gene has CDR1 MDHEN and CDR2 SYDVKM. Trimming shortened V by 8 bases and J by 0 bases, and 17 bases separated the two germline ends. In nucleotides, the CDR3 is TGTGCCAGCTTAACTTCGGGGGGAAACTCTGGAAACACCATATATTTT. This encodes CASLTSGGNSGNTIYF.

The sample holds many counts of this clonotype. The genes are TRBV20-1 and TRBJ1-1; D possibly corresponds to TRBD1 (5 bases). Trimming shortened V by 1 base and J by 3 bases, and 18 bases separated the two germline ends. Looked up from germline, CDR1 is DFQATT and CDR2 is SNEGSKA (reference sequence). The CDR3 has 16 amino acids. CDR3 region: CSARGGSGIKDTEAFF. The CDR3, as DNA: TGCAGTGCTAGAGGGGGGTCAGGGATAAAGGACACTGAAGCTTTCTTT.

As concerns this clonotype: The junction departs from the called germline gene at one end, perhaps through a read error. The chain is built from TRBV6-5 and TRBJ2-7; 8 nucleotides line up with TRBD1. Per germline, CDR1 MNHEY and CDR2 SVGAGI. CDR3 size: 13 residues. The CDR3 protein is CASSRTGTYEHYF. DNA for the CDR3: TGTGCCAGCAGTCGGACAGGGACCTACGAGCACTACTTC.

This clonotype was seen at least ten times. The J gene is TRBJ2-3, the V gene TRBV19; TRBD2 might be the D (6 bases). Germline V gene lookup returns CDR1 LNHDA and CDR2 SQIVND (reference sequence). V was shortened by 5 bases and J by 5 bases, with 11 bases between the two germline ends. CDR3 size: 13 residues. The CDR3 DNA follows: TGTGCCAGTAGTCCTCCGGGACTAGATACGCAGTATTTT. It codes for CASSPPGLDTQYF.

This clonotype was found many times. CDR3 nucleotide sequence: TGTGCCAGCAGATCCGTAACTAGCGGTAGTACGCAGTATTTT. It yields the protein CASRSVTSGSTQYF. The chain carries TRBV28 and TRBJ2-3; 8 nucleotides match TRBD2. Germline V gene data show CDR1 as MDHEN and CDR2 as SYDVKM. The CDR3 length is 14 residues. V was clipped by 6 bases and J by 8 bases; unmatched bases: 10.